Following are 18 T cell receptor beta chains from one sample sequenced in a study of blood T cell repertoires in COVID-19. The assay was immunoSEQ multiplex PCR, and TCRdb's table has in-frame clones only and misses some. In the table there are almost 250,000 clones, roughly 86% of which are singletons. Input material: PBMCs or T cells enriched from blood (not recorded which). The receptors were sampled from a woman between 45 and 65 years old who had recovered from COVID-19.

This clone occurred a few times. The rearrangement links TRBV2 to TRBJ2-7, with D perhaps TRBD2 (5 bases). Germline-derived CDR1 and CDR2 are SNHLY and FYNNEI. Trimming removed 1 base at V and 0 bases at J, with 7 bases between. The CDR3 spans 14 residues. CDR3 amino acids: CASSEGGISYEQYF. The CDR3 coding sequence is TGTGCCAGCAGTGAAGGAGGGATCTCCTACGAGCAGTACTTC. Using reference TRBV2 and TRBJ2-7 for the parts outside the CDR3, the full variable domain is EPEVTQTPSHQVTQMGQEVILRCVPISNHLYFYWYRQILGQKVEFLVSFYNNEISEKSEIFDDQFSVERPDGSNFTLKIRSTKLEDSAMYFCASSEGGISYEQYFGPGTRLTVT.

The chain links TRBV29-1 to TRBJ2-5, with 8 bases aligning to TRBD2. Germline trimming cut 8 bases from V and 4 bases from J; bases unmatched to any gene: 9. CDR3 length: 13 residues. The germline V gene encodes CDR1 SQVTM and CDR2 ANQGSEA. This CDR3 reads CSTAGTRAETQYF. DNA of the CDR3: TGCAGCACGGCCGGGACTAGAGCAGAGACCCAGTACTTC.

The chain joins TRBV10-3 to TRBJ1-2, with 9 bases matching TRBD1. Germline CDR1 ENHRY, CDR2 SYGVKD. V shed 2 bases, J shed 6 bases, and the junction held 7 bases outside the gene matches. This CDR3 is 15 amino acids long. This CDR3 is CAISEATGTGNGYTF. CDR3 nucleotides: TGTGCCATCAGTGAGGCGACGGGGACAGGGAATGGCTACACCTTC.

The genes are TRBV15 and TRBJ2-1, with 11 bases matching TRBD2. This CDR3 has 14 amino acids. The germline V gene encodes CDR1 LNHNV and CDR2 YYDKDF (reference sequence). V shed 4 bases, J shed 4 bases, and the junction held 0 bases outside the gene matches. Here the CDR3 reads CATSIAGGYNEQFF. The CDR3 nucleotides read TGTGCCACCAGCATAGCGGGAGGGTACAATGAGCAGTTCTTC.

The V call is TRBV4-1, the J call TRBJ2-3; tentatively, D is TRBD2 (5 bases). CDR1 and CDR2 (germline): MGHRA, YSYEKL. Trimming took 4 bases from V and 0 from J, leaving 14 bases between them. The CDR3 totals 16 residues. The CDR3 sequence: CASSPPHRDSTDTQYF. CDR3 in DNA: TGCGCCAGCAGCCCGCCCCACCGGGATAGCACAGATACGCAGTATTTT.

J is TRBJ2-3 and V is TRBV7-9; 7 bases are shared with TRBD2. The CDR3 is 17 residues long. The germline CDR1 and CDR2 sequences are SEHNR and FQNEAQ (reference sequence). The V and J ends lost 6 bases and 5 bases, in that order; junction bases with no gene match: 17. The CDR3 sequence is CASSFSSLADDRDTQYF. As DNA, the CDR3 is TGTGCCAGCAGTTTCTCGTCTCTAGCGGACGATCGAGATACGCAGTATTTT. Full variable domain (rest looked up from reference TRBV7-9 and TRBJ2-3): DTGVSQNPRHKITKRGQNVTFRCDPISEHNRLYWYRQTLGQGPEFLTYFQNEAQLEKSRLLSDRFSAERPKGSFSTLEIQRTEQGDSAMYLCASSFSSLADDRDTQYFGPGTRLTVL.

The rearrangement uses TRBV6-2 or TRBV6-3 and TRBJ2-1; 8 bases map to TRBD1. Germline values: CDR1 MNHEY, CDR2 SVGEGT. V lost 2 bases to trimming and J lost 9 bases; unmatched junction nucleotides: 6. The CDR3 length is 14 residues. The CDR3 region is CASSYAQGAGEQFF. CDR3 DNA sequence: TGTGCCAGCAGTTACGCCCAGGGGGCGGGTGAGCAGTTCTTC.

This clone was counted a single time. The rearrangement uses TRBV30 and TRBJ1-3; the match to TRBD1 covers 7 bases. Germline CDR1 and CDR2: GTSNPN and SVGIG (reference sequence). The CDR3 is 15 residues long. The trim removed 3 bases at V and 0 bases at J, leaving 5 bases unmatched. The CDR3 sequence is CAWSEGARSGNTIYF. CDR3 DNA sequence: TGTGCCTGGAGCGAGGGGGCACGCTCTGGAAACACCATATATTTT. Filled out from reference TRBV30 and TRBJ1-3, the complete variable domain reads SQTIHQWPATLVQPVGSPLSLECTVEGTSNPNLYWYRQAAGRGLQLLFYSVGIGQISSEVPQNLSASRPQDRQFILSSKKLLLSDSGFYLCAWSEGARSGNTIYFGEGSWLTVV.

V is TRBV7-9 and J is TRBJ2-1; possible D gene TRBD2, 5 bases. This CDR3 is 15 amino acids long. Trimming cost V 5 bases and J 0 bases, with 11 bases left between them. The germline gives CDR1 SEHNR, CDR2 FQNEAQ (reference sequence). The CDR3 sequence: CASSQHGVSYNEQFF. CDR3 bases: TGTGCCAGCAGCCAACACGGGGTCTCCTACAATGAGCAGTTCTTC.

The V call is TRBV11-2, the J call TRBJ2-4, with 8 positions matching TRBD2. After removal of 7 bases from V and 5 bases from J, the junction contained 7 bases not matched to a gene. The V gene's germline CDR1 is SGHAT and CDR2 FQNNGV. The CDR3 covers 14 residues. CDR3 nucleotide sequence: TGTGCCAGCACCCCGGGACTAGACCAAAACATTCAGTACTTC. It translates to CASTPGLDQNIQYF.

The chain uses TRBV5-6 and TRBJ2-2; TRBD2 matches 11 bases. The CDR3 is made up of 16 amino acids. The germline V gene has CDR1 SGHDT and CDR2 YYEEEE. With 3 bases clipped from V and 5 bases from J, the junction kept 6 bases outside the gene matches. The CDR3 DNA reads TGTGCCAGCAGCTGGGGACTAGCGGAGGGTACCGGGGAGCTGTTTTTT. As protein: CASSWGLAEGTGELFF.

The CDR3 loop reads CASSLIRPREGYEQYF. CDR3 bases: TGTGCCAGCAGCTTAATTCGTCCGAGGGAGGGCTACGAGCAGTACTTC. The chain couples TRBV7-2 to TRBJ2-7, with 7 bases matching TRBD2. The CDR3 is made up of 16 amino acids. Germline values: CDR1 SGHTA, CDR2 FQGNSA. V shed 2 bases, J shed 3 bases, and the junction held 10 bases outside the gene matches.

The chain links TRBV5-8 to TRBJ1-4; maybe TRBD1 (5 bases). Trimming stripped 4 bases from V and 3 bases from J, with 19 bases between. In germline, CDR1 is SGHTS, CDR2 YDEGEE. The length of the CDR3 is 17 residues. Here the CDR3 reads CASSRMVRDSPNEKLFF. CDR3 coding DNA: TGTGCCAGCAGCCGCATGGTCAGGGATTCGCCTAATGAAAAACTGTTTTTT. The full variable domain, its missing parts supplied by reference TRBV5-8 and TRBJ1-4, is EAGVTQSPTHLIKTRGQQATLRCSPISGHTSVYWYQQALGLGLQFLLWYDEGEERNRGNFPPRFSGRQFPNYSSELNVNALELEDSALYLCASSRMVRDSPNEKLFFGSGTQLSVL.

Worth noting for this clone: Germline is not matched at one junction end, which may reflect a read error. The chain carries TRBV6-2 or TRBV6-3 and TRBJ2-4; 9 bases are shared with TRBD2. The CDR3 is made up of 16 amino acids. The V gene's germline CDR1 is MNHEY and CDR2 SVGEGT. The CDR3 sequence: CASSYGVAGAQNIQYF. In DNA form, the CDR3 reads TGTGCCAGCAGTTACGGGGTAGCGGGAGCCCAAAACATTCAGTACTTC.

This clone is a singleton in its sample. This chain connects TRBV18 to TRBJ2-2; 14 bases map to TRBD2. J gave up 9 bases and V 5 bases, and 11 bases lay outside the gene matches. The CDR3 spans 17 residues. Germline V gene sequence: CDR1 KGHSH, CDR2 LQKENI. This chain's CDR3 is CASSEDPGLAGVRELFF. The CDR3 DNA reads TGTGCCAGCTCAGAAGACCCGGGACTAGCGGGAGTCCGGGAGCTGTTTTTT. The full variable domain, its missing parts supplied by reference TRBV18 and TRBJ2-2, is NAGVMQNPRHLVRRRGQEARLRCSPMKGHSHVYWYRQLPEEGLKFMVYLQKENIIDESGMPKERFSAEFPKEGPSILRIQQVVRGDSAAYFCASSEDPGLAGVRELFFGEGSRLTVL.

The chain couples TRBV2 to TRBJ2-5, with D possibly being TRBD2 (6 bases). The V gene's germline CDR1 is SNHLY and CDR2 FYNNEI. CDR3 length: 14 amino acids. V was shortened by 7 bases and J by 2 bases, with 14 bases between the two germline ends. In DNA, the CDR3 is TGTGCCAGCACCCTATACGGGGGTCAAGAGACCCAGTACTTC. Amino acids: CASTLYGGQETQYF.

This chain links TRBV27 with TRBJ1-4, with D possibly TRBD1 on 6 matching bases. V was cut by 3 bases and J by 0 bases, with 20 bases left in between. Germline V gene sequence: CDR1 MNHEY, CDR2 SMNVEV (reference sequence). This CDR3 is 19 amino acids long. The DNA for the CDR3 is TGTGCCAGCAGTTTTGTTGGGGGCGCGTGGAGTACAACTAATGAAAAACTGTTTTTT. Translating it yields CASSFVGGAWSTTNEKLFF.

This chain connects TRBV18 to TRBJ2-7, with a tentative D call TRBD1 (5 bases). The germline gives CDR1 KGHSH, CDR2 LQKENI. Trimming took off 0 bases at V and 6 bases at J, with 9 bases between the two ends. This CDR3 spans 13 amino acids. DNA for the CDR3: TGTGCCAGCTCACCACCTACGACAGTCGAGCAGTACTTC. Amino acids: CASSPPTTVEQYF.